A selection of T cell receptor beta chains follows, all from one sample in a study of T cell responses to AZD1222 COVID-19 vaccine. Measured with immunoSEQ multiplex PCR; TCRdb has only the in-frame clones, and not every one. Of 90,000 to 150,000 clones in the sample, about 86% are singletons; the top ten hold approximately 18%. The input for sequencing was peripheral blood, taken 28 days after the second AZD1222 dose. These TCRs come from an adult who received the AZD1222 COVID-19 vaccine. CDR3s include the opening cysteine and the closing phenylalanine or tryptophan. The D gene is left open where the match is weak. Clone size is given for some rows only: seen once, a few or many times, or a class if the clone is expanded.

TRBV30	TRBD1	once	14	TRBJ1-6	TGTGCCTGGAGTGCGGGACAGCTAAATTCACCCCTCCACTTT	CAWSAGQLNSPLHF
TRBV7-8	-	-	13	TRBJ1-1	TGTGCCAGCAGCGTAGGCGCGAGGACTGAAGCTTTCTTT	CASSVGARTEAFF
TRBV19	-	-	12	TRBJ2-2	TGTGCCAGCTCGCTGGTGGCCGGGGAGCTGTTTTTT	CASSLVAGELFF
TRBV27	-	-	16	TRBJ1-2	TGTGCCAGCAGTTTATCGGTAGGAGGGGTGAACTATGGCTACACCTTC	CASSLSVGGVNYGYTF
TRBV5-1	-	-	14	TRBJ1-1	TGCGCCAGCAGCTTTAATACGGGGAACACTGAAGCTTTCTTT	CASSFNTGNTEAFF
TRBV15	-	once	14	TRBJ1-1	TGTGCCACCAGCAGAGGGGCTGACACGAATGAAGCTTTCTTT	CATSRGADTNEAFF
TRBV6-5	TRBD1	few	16	TRBJ1-2	TGTGCCAGCAGTTATCCCCCAGGACAGGACCACTATGGCTACACCTTC	CASSYPPGQDHYGYTF
TRBV24-1	TRBD1	-	15	TRBJ1-6	TGTGCCACCAGTGATTTTACAGGGGATGAATCACCCCTCCACTTT	CATSDFTGDESPLHF
TRBV2	TRBD1	many	14	TRBJ1-6	TGTGCCAGCAGTCGGGACAGGATGGATTCACCCCTCCACTTT	CASSRDRMDSPLHF
TRBV4-3	-	-	15	TRBJ1-2	TGCGCCAGCAGCCAAGATCGTTGGCAGGCCTATGGCTACACCTTC	CASSQDRWQAYGYTF
TRBV5-5	TRBD1	once	20	TRBJ1-6	TGTGCCAGCAGCAGAAGGATAGCCCCCGGGACAGGGGACTATAATTCACCCCTCCACTTT	CASSRRIAPGTGDYNSPLHF
TRBV7-2	-	-	17	TRBJ2-2	TGTGCCAGCAGCCCCGATTTGGGCAGGGGGGCGGCCGGGGAGCTGTTTTTT	CASSPDLGRGAAGELFF
TRBV2	-	-	12	TRBJ1-2	TGTGCCAGCAGGAGAATCGGCTATGGCTACACCTTC	CASRRIGYGYTF
TRBV3-1/TRBV3-2	-	few	17	TRBJ1-6	TGTGCCAGCAGCCACACTCTTGGTGAGGGGGATAATTCACCCCTCCACTTT	CASSHTLGEGDNSPLHF
TRBV10-1	TRBD1	once	14	TRBJ1-6	TGCGCCATCCGGGACAGGTTGGATAATTCACCCCTCCACTTT	CAIRDRLDNSPLHF
TRBV7-9	TRBD2	once	15	TRBJ2-5	TGTGCCAGCAGCCGGACTAGCGGGAGCCAAGAGACCCAGTACTTC	CASSRTSGSQETQYF
TRBV27	TRBD1	-	14	TRBJ1-2	TGTGCCAGCAGTTTATCCCCAGGGGGCGTTGGCTACACCTTC	CASSLSPGGVGYTF
TRBV7-2	-	-	14	TRBJ1-4	TGTGCCAGCAGCTTAGTATTGTTTCGGGAAAAACTGTTTTTT	CASSLVLFREKLFF
TRBV13	TRBD2	-	18	TRBJ2-1	TGTGCCAGCAGCTTAGGCTATACTAGCGGGAAGGAATACAATGAGCAGTTCTTC	CASSLGYTSGKEYNEQFF
TRBV7-7	-	-	15	TRBJ1-2	TGTGCCAGCAGCTGGATTCAGGAAATCGACTATGGCTACACCTTC	CASSWIQEIDYGYTF
TRBV3-1/TRBV3-2	-	-	14	TRBJ1-2	TGTGCCAGCACCACTAGGTGGGGGGGCGATGGCTACACCTTC	CASTTRWGGDGYTF
TRBV11-2	TRBD2	-	14	TRBJ2-1	TGTGCCAGCAGCTTAGCCGGGACTAGCGATGAGCAGTTCTTC	CASSLAGTSDEQFF
TRBV29-1	-	-	12	TRBJ1-1	TGCAGCGTTGGGCAGATGAACACTGAAGCTTTCTTT	CSVGQMNTEAFF
TRBV29-1	-	-	11	TRBJ2-1	TGCAGCGTTGAAGTCCTATATGAGCAGTTCTTC	CSVEVLYEQFF
TRBV2	-	-	17	TRBJ2-3	TGTGCCAGCAGTGAAGGGGGGACTCGAAACTCCAACATGGCGCAGTATTTT	CASSEGGTRNSNMAQYF
TRBV4-1	-	once	15	TRBJ1-2	TGCGCCAGCAGCCAACGGCAGTTCGCCGATGATGGCTACACCTTC	CASSQRQFADDGYTF
TRBV6-5	TRBD1	-	15	TRBJ2-5	TGTGCCAGCACTAGGGACAGGGGGCTTGTAGAGACCCAGTACTTC	CASTRDRGLVETQYF
TRBV12-3/TRBV12-4	TRBD1	once	13	TRBJ2-7	TGTGCCAGCAGTCCCGGGACCGAACGACCAGGGGGCTTC	CASSPGTERPGGF
TRBV28	-	-	13	TRBJ1-5	TGTGCCAGCAGTGCACAGGGTGGTCAGCCCCAGCATTTT	CASSAQGGQPQHF
TRBV7-3	-	-	14	TRBJ2-7	TGTGCCAGCAGCCCGGGACTTGGCGCCTACGAGCAGTACTTC	CASSPGLGAYEQYF
TRBV4-3	TRBD1	-	15	TRBJ1-4	TGCGCCAGCAGCCAAACGGACAGGGGGTATGAAAAACTGTTTTTT	CASSQTDRGYEKLFF
TRBV5-1	TRBD1	-	14	TRBJ1-2	TGCGCCAGCAGCAAAAACAGGGGCGACTATGGCTACACCTTC	CASSKNRGDYGYTF
TRBV10-3	TRBD1	-	16	TRBJ2-2	TGTGCCATCAGTGACCAACAGGGGTGGAACACCGGGGAGCTGTTTTTT	CAISDQQGWNTGELFF
TRBV3-1/TRBV3-2	-	once	14	TRBJ1-6	TGTGCCAGCAGCCAACAGGGTCAAAATTCACCCCTCCACTTT	CASSQQGQNSPLHF
TRBV11-2	-	once	15	TRBJ2-7	TGTGCCAGCAGCTTAACCCCTCCCCCCAGCTACGAGCAGTACTTC	CASSLTPPPSYEQYF
TRBV11-2	-	-	14	TRBJ2-5	TGTGCCAGCAGCTTAACCCCAGGTCAAGAGACCCAGTACTTC	CASSLTPGQETQYF
TRBV5-1	TRBD1	-	14	TRBJ2-5	TGCGCCAGCAGCTTGGGGACAGGGGAAGAGACCCAGTACTTC	CASSLGTGEETQYF
TRBV6-5	-	-	14	TRBJ1-3	TGTGCCAGCAGTTCCCGGCGAGTAAGAAACACCATATATTTT	CASSSRRVRNTIYF
TRBV3-1/TRBV3-2	-	-	15	TRBJ2-2	TGTGCCAGCAGCCGCCGGGACGGGAACACCGGGGAGCTGTTTTTT	CASSRRDGNTGELFF
TRBV2	-	-	13	TRBJ2-7	TGTGCCAGCAGCTGGCGGACCTCCTACGAGCAGTACTTC	CASSWRTSYEQYF
TRBV9	TRBD2	-	17	TRBJ2-5	TGTGCCAGCAGCGTGGGGGCCTCTAGCGGGCCCCAAGAGACCCAGTACTTC	CASSVGASSGPQETQYF
TRBV10-1	TRBD2	-	15	TRBJ2-2	TGCGCCAGCAGTGAACGGGGGGAAAACACCGGGGAGCTGTTTTTT	CASSERGENTGELFF
TRBV5-6	-	-	12	TRBJ2-5	TGTGCCAGCAGCTTGGGGGAAGAGACCCAGTACTTC	CASSLGEETQYF
TRBV7-6	-	-	15	TRBJ1-2	TGTGCCAGCAGCTTAGCGAGAATGTTTAACTATGGCTACACCTTC	CASSLARMFNYGYTF
TRBV29-1	-	-	16	TRBJ1-1	TGCAGCGTTGAAGGTTCGGCAGGGCGACTCAGCACTGAAGCTTTCTTT	CSVEGSAGRLSTEAFF
TRBV5-1	-	-	13	TRBJ2-7	TGCGCCAGCAGTAAGGATGGGCTTTACGAGCAGTACTTC	CASSKDGLYEQYF
TRBV3-1/TRBV3-2	-	-	16	TRBJ1-4	TGTGCCAGCAGCCATACCCAGGGGATTACTAATGAAAAACTGTTTTTT	CASSHTQGITNEKLFF
TRBV7-2	-	once	13	TRBJ1-2	TGTGCCAGCCGTAGGGTAGGGATCTATGGCTACACCTTC	CASRRVGIYGYTF
TRBV18	TRBD2	few	19	TRBJ2-5	TGTGCCAGCTCACCACCGCCCCGGACTAGCGGGGGGGCCGAAGAGACCCAGTACTTC	CASSPPPRTSGGAEETQYF
TRBV11-1	-	-	15	TRBJ2-7	TGTGCCAGCAGCTTAGTGCAGGGTACTACCTACGAGCAGTACTTC	CASSLVQGTTYEQYF
TRBV5-1	-	once	13	TRBJ2-5	TGCGCCAGCAGCTTGGGCTACCAAGAGACCCAGTACTTC	CASSLGYQETQYF
TRBV18	-	-	16	TRBJ2-1	TGTGCCAGCGCAAGAATTCCGGGACGAAAAGACCATGAGCAGTTCTTC	CASARIPGRKDHEQFF